A single sample is the source of the 14 T cell receptor beta chains below, sequenced in a study of blood T cell repertoires in COVID-19. Clones were read by immunoSEQ multiplex PCR, and TCRdb kept only the in-frame ones, dropping some. The sample includes 95,000 or so clones, 75% to 85% seen only once; the top ten take around 18%. Input material: peripheral blood. These TCRs come from a woman of 80 years or more with active or convalescent COVID-19.

The chain couples TRBV7-3 to TRBJ2-1; 12 nucleotides match TRBD2. CDR1 is SGHTA, CDR2 FQGTGA, per germline. J was trimmed by 5 bases and V by 4 bases; bases with no gene match: 3. This CDR3 has 15 residues. As DNA, the CDR3 is TGTGCCAGCAGCTCCGGACTAGCGGGGAACAATGAGCAGTTCTTC. Amino acids: CASSSGLAGNNEQFF.

V and J are TRBV15 and TRBJ1-4; TRBD1 matches at 9 bases. Per germline, CDR1 LNHNV and CDR2 YYDKDF (reference sequence). This CDR3 has 16 amino acids. The ends lost 3 bases at V and 7 bases at J; junction bases unmatched: 9. The CDR3 coding sequence is TGTGCCACCAGCAGCACCCCGGGACAGGGATCTGAAAAACTGTTTTTT. Translation gives CATSSTPGQGSEKLFF.

For the CDR3, the DNA is TGTGCCAGCAGTTGGACTAGCGGGAGGGCCTACAATGAGCAGTTCTTC. It codes for CASSWTSGRAYNEQFF. The rearrangement links TRBV28 to TRBJ2-1; TRBD2 agrees at 15 bases. Germline CDR1 is MDHEN and CDR2 is SYDVKM. The CDR3 contains 16 residues. The V segment lost 4 bases and the J segment 2 bases; nucleotides outside the gene matches: 0. Supplemented by reference TRBV28 and TRBJ2-1, the full variable domain reads DVKVTQSSRYLVKRTGEKVFLECVQDMDHENMFWYRQDPGLGLRLIYFSYDVKMKEKGDIPEGYSVSREKKERFSLILESASTNQTSMYLCASSWTSGRAYNEQFFGPGTRLTVL.

V gene TRBV19 combines with J gene TRBJ2-7; TRBD2 matches at 10 bases. The CDR3 has 18 residues. CDR1 is LNHDA, CDR2 SQIVND, per germline (reference sequence). J lost 1 base, V lost 2 bases, and 11 bases had no gene match. CDR3 protein: CASSIKGLADSYSYEQYF. The CDR3 coding sequence is TGTGCCAGTAGTATAAAAGGACTAGCGGACTCTTATTCCTACGAGCAGTACTTC.

The chain is built from TRBV9 and TRBJ2-5; possible D gene TRBD1, 7 bases. Trimming took off 4 bases at V and 5 bases at J, with 21 bases between the two ends. Germline V gene sequence: CDR1 SGDLS, CDR2 YYNGEE. The CDR3 is 16 residues long. The CDR3 coding sequence is TGTGCCAGCAGCATAAGACAGGGAGCGGGTGAGGAGACCCAGTACTTC. Translated, it gives CASSIRQGAGEETQYF.

The V and J genes are TRBV9 and TRBJ1-2; 7 bases agree with TRBD1. Unmatched junction bases numbered 12, after V lost 7 bases and J lost 3 bases. This CDR3 has 15 residues. Germline values: CDR1 SGDLS, CDR2 YYNGEE. CDR3 coding DNA: TGTGCCAGCTCCCAGACAGGGCCGCGGGACTATGGCTACACCTTC. It yields the protein CASSQTGPRDYGYTF.

The chain is built from TRBV5-4 and TRBJ2-5, with TRBD2 as a possible D gene (5 bases). Germline V gene sequence: CDR1 SGHNT, CDR2 YYREEE (reference sequence). The CDR3 has 12 amino acids. V dropped 1 base and J dropped 5 bases, with 6 bases sitting between them. This CDR3 is CASSLWEETQYF. The CDR3 DNA sequence: TGTGCCAGCAGCTTGTGGGAGGAGACCCAGTACTTC.

A remark on this clone: The junction departs from the called germline gene at one end, perhaps through a read error. The rearrangement links TRBV5-1 to TRBJ2-1; 13 nucleotides line up with TRBD2. CDR1 and CDR2 (germline): SGHRS, YFSETQ. This CDR3 region has 15 residues. Here the CDR3 DNA reads TGTGCCAGCTCCGGGACTAGCGGGATATACAATGAGCAGTTCTTC. Translating gives CASSGTSGIYNEQFF.

The chain couples TRBV7-3 to TRBJ2-1; possible D gene TRBD2, 7 bases. The germline V and J ends were trimmed by 7 bases and 1 base, with 23 bases remaining between them. Germline-derived CDR1 and CDR2 are SGHTA and FQGTGA. The CDR3 is 18 amino acids. CDR3 loop: CASTPLGGRGTSYNEQFF. Written as DNA, the CDR3 is TGTGCCAGCACCCCGTTGGGTGGGAGGGGGACTTCCTACAATGAGCAGTTCTTC.

The V gene is TRBV4-1, the J gene TRBJ1-2; no clear D gene. The V and J ends lost 0 bases and 3 bases respectively, with 8 bases between them. Germline CDR1 and CDR2: MGHRA and YSYEKL. The CDR3 spans 14 residues. Written as DNA, the CDR3 is TGCGCCAGCAGCCAAGAATTGGGCCACTATGGCTACACCTTC. Protein: CASSQELGHYGYTF.

The V gene is TRBV15, the J gene TRBJ2-2; D possibly corresponds to TRBD1 (5 bases). Germline V gives CDR1 LNHNV, CDR2 YYDKDF (reference sequence). Trimming cost V 5 bases and J 7 bases, with 23 bases left between them. This CDR3 spans 17 amino acids. The CDR3 region is CATSSGDGREYGGELFF. CDR3 DNA: TGTGCCACCAGCTCTGGAGACGGCAGGGAATACGGCGGGGAGCTGTTTTTT.

This clone was detected once. The CDR3 DNA follows: TGTGCCACCCAAGCGGACCGCTACAATGAGCAGTTCTTC. The encoded protein is CATQADRYNEQFF. V and J are TRBV19 and TRBJ2-1; possibly TRBD2 for D (5 bases). CDR1 and CDR2 from the germline V gene are LNHDA and SQIVND (reference sequence). V shed 10 bases and J shed 3 bases, with 13 bases lying between them. The CDR3 runs 13 residues.

This chain uses TRBV11-3 with TRBJ2-7, with TRBD2 matching over 9 bases. The CDR3 length is 15 residues. Germline V CDR1 and CDR2: SGHNT, YENEEA. The junction had 3 bases not matched to a gene; V was cut back by 1 base and J by 2 bases. In nucleotides, the CDR3 is TGTGCCAGCAGCTTAGCTGCGGGAGGGCCCTACGAGCAGTACTTC. Amino acid sequence: CASSLAAGGPYEQYF. The whole variable domain, remainder taken from reference TRBV11-3 and TRBJ2-7, is EAGVVQSPRYKIIEKKQPVAFWCNPISGHNTLYWYLQNLGQGPELLIRYENEEAVDDSQLPKDRFSAERLKGVDSTLKIQPAELGDSAVYLCASSLAAGGPYEQYFGPGTRLTVT.

The chain recombines TRBV6-1 with TRBJ2-5, with D possibly being TRBD1 (5 bases). With 4 bases removed from V and 4 bases from J, the gap between germline ends came to 22 bases. The CDR3 length is 17 residues. Germline V gives CDR1 MNHNS, CDR2 SASEGT. Here the CDR3 DNA reads TGTGCCAGCAGTGGCGGCCGTAGGACACGGAGTGGAGAGACCCAGTACTTC. Translated, it gives CASSGGRRTRSGETQYF.